The sequence of this T cell receptor (beta chain) was determined in a study of T cell responses to AZD1222 COVID-19 vaccine. In this sample, this clone turned up once. No antigen is known for it. General study results and limits: The sample set comprised mostly white British donors with more females, and clonal diversity was possibly underestimated. Distributed over spike, vaccine-associated CD4 TCRs predominated at 160-218 and 743-854. Nearly half of spike-specific TCRs reportedly target unmutated variant regions. At baseline, seropositivity was found in only a handful of AZD1222 recipients.

This table comes from immunoSEQ multiplex PCR, and its TCRdb copy is limited to in-frame clones, with some not included. The sample holds about 120,000 clones; roughly 87% are singletons and the top ten take 2.6%. Sequences were derived from peripheral blood, sampled 28 days after the second AZD1222 dose. The TCR sequence derives from an adult who received the AZD1222 COVID-19 vaccine.

This CDR3 reads CASSPLRVGKGYEQYF. CDR3 nucleotide sequence: TGCGCCAGCAGCCCGCTCCGGGTGGGCAAAGGCTACGAGCAGTACTTC. The chain has TRBV4-1 and TRBJ2-7, with unresolved D. The CDR3 spans 16 residues. The ends were cut back, 4 bases at V and 3 bases at J, with 19 bases in the middle. Per the germline V gene, CDR1 is MGHRA and CDR2 is YSYEKL.